These 20 T cell receptor beta chains came from one sample sequenced in a study of cytomegalovirus exposure and HLA in healthy donors. Generated by immunoSEQ multiplex PCR, the TCRdb table keeps only in-frame clones and is missing some. The sample carries 180,000 or so clones, approximately 90% recorded once. Source material: PBMCs. The source is a woman aged 30 to 39 in good health and CMV-seronegative.

This clone was seen once. V and J are TRBV6-1 and TRBJ2-2, with D tentatively TRBD2 (6 bases). CDR3 size: 12 residues. Germline V gene sequence: CDR1 MNHNS, CDR2 SASEGT. V was clipped by 6 bases and J by 4 bases, with 6 bases between them. CDR3 sequence reads: CASRGLTGELFF. The CDR3, as DNA: TGTGCCAGCAGGGGACTCACCGGGGAGCTGTTTTTT.

The V gene is TRBV5-4, the J gene TRBJ1-2; D not resolved. Germline CDR1 reads SGHNT; CDR2 reads YYREEE (reference sequence). The CDR3 is 16 residues long. The V end lost 0 bases, the J end lost 8 bases, and 20 bases lay between the germline ends. This CDR3 is CASSLGGNQPLLGYTF. CDR3 sequence (DNA): TGTGCCAGCAGCTTGGGAGGGAACCAACCCTTATTAGGCTACACCTTC. The full variable domain, its missing parts supplied by reference TRBV5-4 and TRBJ1-2, is ETGVTQSPTHLIKTRGQQVTLRCSSQSGHNTVSWYQQALGQGPQFIFQYYREEENGRGNFPPRFSGLQFPNYSSELNVNALELDDSALYLCASSLGGNQPLLGYTFGSGTRLTVV.

This sequence joins TRBV27 and TRBJ1-5, with D possibly matching TRBD1 (6 bases). V lost 7 bases, J lost 4 bases, and 17 bases lay in between. The CDR3 has 15 residues. Germline V gene data show CDR1 as MNHEY and CDR2 as SMNVEV (reference sequence). CDR3 sequence: CASKEDSRGNQPQHF. In DNA form, the CDR3 reads TGTGCCAGCAAAGAGGACAGCCGGGGAAATCAGCCCCAGCATTTT.

This chain joins TRBV7-2 and TRBJ2-7, with D perhaps TRBD1 (6 bases). This CDR3 comprises 14 residues. V lost 5 bases to trimming and J lost 2 bases, with 13 bases between them. Germline CDR1 SGHTA, CDR2 FQGNSA. The CDR3 DNA sequence: TGTGCCAGCAGCCTACGACAGGCCACCTACGAGCAGTACTTC. Translated: CASSLRQATYEQYF.

The chain recombines TRBV10-3 with TRBJ2-3; weak D call: TRBD1 (6 bases). Trimming cost V 4 bases and J 1 base, with 6 bases left between them. Germline assignment: CDR1 ENHRY and CDR2 SYGVKD. The CDR3 extends over 13 amino acids. CDR3 protein: CAISGTGTDTQYF. CDR3 DNA: TGTGCCATCAGTGGGACAGGCACAGATACGCAGTATTTT.

The chain uses TRBV2 and TRBJ2-7, with 7 bases fitting TRBD2. This CDR3 comprises 14 residues. V was clipped by 9 bases and J by 3 bases; unmatched bases: 11. Germline V gene sequence: CDR1 SNHLY, CDR2 FYNNEI. This CDR3 reads CASRGDSSLYEQYF. In nucleotides, the CDR3 is TGTGCCAGTCGGGGGGACTCCTCACTCTACGAGCAGTACTTC.

V gene TRBV19 combines with J gene TRBJ2-1, with a weak D call TRBD2 (6 bases). V gave up 5 bases and J gave up 7 bases, with 18 bases separating them. CDR3 size: 15 residues. From germline, CDR1 is LNHDA and CDR2 SQIVND (reference sequence). CDR3 in amino acids: CASSPVLRSGNEQFF. The CDR3 DNA sequence: TGTGCCAGTAGTCCGGTCTTAAGGAGCGGGAATGAGCAGTTCTTC.

The rearrangement uses TRBV4-3 and TRBJ1-2; a possible D gene is TRBD1 (5 bases). The CDR3 length is 15 residues. V was pared by 0 bases and J by 2 bases, with 10 bases between. Germline CDR1 is LGHNA and CDR2 is YSLEER. CDR3 region: CASSQEQGWNYGYTF. The CDR3 region has the DNA TGCGCCAGCAGCCAAGAGCAGGGTTGGAACTATGGCTACACCTTC.

CDR3 DNA sequence: TGTGCCAGTAGTATTTCGGGGATTCAAGAGACCCAGTACTTC. Its translation: CASSISGIQETQYF. The genes are TRBV19 and TRBJ2-5; D possibly corresponds to TRBD2 (5 bases). Germline V gives CDR1 LNHDA, CDR2 SQIVND (reference sequence). The germline V and J ends were trimmed by 3 bases and 2 bases, with 10 bases remaining between them. CDR3 length: 14 amino acids.

The chain uses TRBV30 and TRBJ2-1; 10 nucleotides align to TRBD2. From germline, CDR1 is GTSNPN and CDR2 SVGIG (reference sequence). V lost 1 base to trimming and J lost 9 bases; unmatched junction nucleotides: 0. The CDR3 runs 12 residues. In DNA, the CDR3 is TGTGCCTGGAGTGGACTAGCGGGTGAGCAGTTCTTC. It translates to CAWSGLAGEQFF.

This clone was counted once. The V and J genes are TRBV6-6 and TRBJ1-2, with D possibly TRBD1 on 6 matching bases. The V gene's germline CDR1 is MNHNY and CDR2 SVGAGI (reference sequence). The ends were cut back, 0 bases at V and 5 bases at J, with 10 bases in the middle. CDR3 size: 14 residues. The CDR3 reads CASSYSGGEYGYTF. The CDR3, as DNA: TGTGCCAGCAGTTACTCAGGGGGGGAATATGGCTACACCTTC.

The chain combines TRBV6-1 with TRBJ1-4; a weak D match, TRBD1 (5 bases). Germline V gives CDR1 MNHNS, CDR2 SASEGT. V was cut by 6 bases and J by 7 bases, with 12 bases left in between. The CDR3 sequence is 13 residues long. The CDR3: CASREGLGEKLFF. Written as DNA, the CDR3 is TGTGCCAGCAGGGAGGGGTTGGGTGAAAAACTGTTTTTT.

The sample holds one count of this clone. This sample includes further DNA sequences coding for the same CDR3. DNA of the CDR3: TGTGCCAGCAGTTTAGGGACAGGGGGACGCAATGAGCAGTTCTTC. It codes for CASSLGTGGRNEQFF. The J gene is TRBJ2-1, the V gene TRBV27; 11 bases line up with TRBD1. V dropped 2 bases and J dropped 6; count of bases not matched to a gene: 3. Per the germline V gene, CDR1 is MNHEY and CDR2 is SMNVEV (reference sequence). This CDR3 is 15 amino acids long.

V and J are TRBV13 and TRBJ2-1; TRBD2 matches 12 bases. The CDR3 totals 22 residues. The V gene end was trimmed by 5 bases and the J gene end by 6 bases; junction bases not matched to a gene: 26. Germline values: CDR1 PRHDT, CDR2 FYEKMQ (reference sequence). The CDR3 spells CASSPRRAGSLLAGGPSNEQFF. CDR3 nucleotides: TGTGCCAGCAGCCCTCGAAGGGCGGGGAGTCTTCTAGCGGGGGGGCCCTCCAATGAGCAGTTCTTC.

The DNA for the CDR3 is TGTGCCAGCAGCTTAGGCGCGGGTGGAAACATTCAGTACTTC. Translating gives CASSLGAGGNIQYF. This chain connects TRBV7-2 to TRBJ2-4, with D tentatively TRBD2 (5 bases). Germline lookup yields CDR1 SGHTA and CDR2 FQGNSA. This CDR3 is 14 amino acids long. V was cut by 1 base and J by 6 bases, with 10 bases left in between.

The rearrangement links TRBV5-1 to TRBJ1-5; 9 bases are shared with TRBD1. V was clipped by 7 bases and J by 4 bases; unmatched bases: 9. The CDR3 runs 15 residues. The germline CDR1 and CDR2 sequences are SGHRS and YFSETQ. The CDR3 DNA follows: TGCGCCAGCCGACCGGGACAGGGTGTAAATCAGCCCCAGCATTTT. Translating gives CASRPGQGVNQPQHF.

The rearrangement joins TRBV2 to TRBJ2-7, with TRBD1 matching over 7 bases. V lost 7 bases, J lost 5 bases, and 8 bases stayed unmatched. The CDR3 contains 13 residues. Germline V CDR1 and CDR2: SNHLY, FYNNEI. CDR3 residues: CASTADRMNEQYF. CDR3 coding DNA: TGTGCCAGCACCGCGGACAGGATGAACGAGCAGTACTTC.

V is TRBV10-3 and J is TRBJ2-2; TRBD1 aligns across 7 bases. Germline trimming cut 10 bases from V and 1 base from J; bases unmatched to any gene: 3. This CDR3 comprises 13 residues. Germline V lookup: CDR1 ENHRY, CDR2 SYGVKD. CDR3 residues: CASQGENTGELFF. CDR3 nucleotide sequence: TGTGCCAGTCAGGGGGAGAACACCGGGGAGCTGTTTTTT.

This clone has only a few counts. The V gene is TRBV30, the J gene TRBJ1-6; possible D gene TRBD1, 6 bases. This CDR3 has 14 amino acids. The V end lost 0 bases, the J end lost 4 bases, and 7 bases lay between the germline ends. CDR1 GTSNPN and CDR2 SVGIG come from the germline V gene (reference sequence). CDR3 nucleotides: TGTGCCTGGAGTGTAGGACAGTATAATTCACCCCTCCACTTT. Translated, it gives CAWSVGQYNSPLHF. The variable domain in full, completed from reference TRBV30 and TRBJ1-6, reads SQTIHQWPATLVQPVGSPLSLECTVEGTSNPNLYWYRQAAGRGLQLLFYSVGIGQISSEVPQNLSASRPQDRQFILSSKKLLLSDSGFYLCAWSVGQYNSPLHFGNGTRLTVT.

The V and J genes are TRBV9 and TRBJ1-5; 7 nucleotides align to TRBD1. The CDR3 extends over 14 amino acids. Germline CDR1 and CDR2: SGDLS and YYNGEE. The V and J ends lost 3 bases and 9 bases, in that order; junction bases with no gene match: 9. DNA for the CDR3: TGTGCCAGCAGCGGACGACAGGGCACCCGGCCCCAGCATTTT. Translation: CASSGRQGTRPQHF.